This T cell receptor (beta chain) stems from a study of blood T cells in healthy people across ages (dated by TCRdb to between 2015 and 2017). About the study as a whole: Template switching captured roughly one uniquely barcoded TCR beta cDNA molecule per two T cells in model experiments. For two donors (one aged 18 to 29 and one aged 80 or older), the study analyzed two additional independent replicas of 1 million unique cDNA reads from the same blood draw. The study measured age-related changes in TCR beta repertoire diversity using deep sequencing normalized with unique cDNA molecular identifiers. The donors were divided into four age groups: young (average roughly 15 years), middle-aged (almost 40), aged (approximately 62) and long-lived (82). Beyond this particular receptor, the publication reports: There was a strong correlation between observed TCR beta diversity and the percentage of naive T cells measured by flow cytometry. Observed TCR beta diversity per million T cells fell roughly linearly with age, and a significant reduction was already apparent by age around 40. Because donor CMV infection status was unknown, age-related changes in expanded clonotypes were potentially confounded. The long-lived group showed more naive CD4+ T cells, fewer expanded clones and increased TCR diversity than the aged group, suggesting age selection. Because profiling used bulk unsorted PBMCs, naive and antigen-experienced compartments could not be compared conclusively. Estimates of total diversity from one million sequenced T cells were regarded as lower bounds and underestimates.

The roughly 39 donors, aged about 6 to 95 years, were systemically healthy Caucasian individuals from Russia. Roughly 11 milliliters of peripheral blood were drawn from each donor into EDTA-treated Vacutainer tubes. Ficoll-Paque density-gradient centrifugation was used to isolate PBMCs, with at least 6 million obtained per sample. Trizol reagent was used to extract total RNA from the PBMCs, yielding at least 5.5 micrograms per sample. The percentages of naive CD45RAhigh/CD27high T cells were determined by flow cytometry on a PBMC aliquot from every donor. Libraries were constructed by 5' RACE. The reads were generated on an Illumina HiSeq 2500. A second PCR of about 6 to 11 cycles was run with a J-beta primer mix and a sample-barcoded 5' primer. A template-switch 5' adaptor carrying 12 random nucleotides introduced a unique molecular identifier onto each TCR beta cDNA molecule. At least 2.5 million CDR3-containing paired-end reads were obtained from each sample. The Mint cDNA synthesis kit, primed by a TRBC-specific oligonucleotide, was used to synthesize first-strand cDNA from all RNA. Following uracil-DNA glycosylase treatment, a first 18-cycle PCR with universal primers M1SS and BC2_uni_R was performed on all cDNA. In the original analysis: Normalization of each sample was performed by random selection of 1 million high-quality reads, each carrying a distinct molecular identifier. Instead of being binned into consensus sequences, reads with shared molecular identifiers were discarded. MiTCR, run with a Q25 quality threshold and the strictest error-elimination algorithm, handled CDR3 identification, clonotype clustering and error correction. A nonparametric unseen species model with Euler transformation was used to estimate a lower bound on total TCR beta diversity. TCRdb ran its own pipeline on the public reads, namely fastp trimming at Q25 and MiXCR clone calling, and kept in-frame beta chains. Each record represents a unique CDR3 protein, reported with the most common genes and DNA among its rows. TCRdb, not the original authors, processed these V and J calls. The sample data list roughly 1,000,000 distinct CDR3 sequences, and roughly 24% of these were observed just once. The top ten clones comprise around 0.7% of the sample.

The CDR1 and CDR2 encoded by the germline V gene are SQVTM and ANQGSEA. The CDR3 holds 11 amino acids from the cysteine to the phenylalanine. Only the CDR3 region is kept as DNA, spanning 33 bases read in frame from base 1. On this clonotype: No cognate antigen has been identified for it. At one boundary the junction diverges from the germline segment, which might be a read error.

These same records also appear under a second study, on T cells of mothers and their children. Per the second study: Nine systemically healthy Caucasian individuals, comprising three mothers and their six children, were included as donors. cDNA synthesis consumed the entire amount of extracted RNA, loaded at roughly 1.5 ug RNA in each 15 ul reaction. In the second PCR, the M1S primer introduced both the sample barcodes and 2-4 random nucleotides. Over 8 million TCR beta CDR3 reads were obtained for each mother, and approximately 3.2 million reads were obtained for each child. Thymic selection shapes the output of TCR recombination in a similar way in related and unrelated pairs, and inherited differences have a minor effect. Related mother-child pairs always showed normalized repertoire overlap that was slightly higher than in unrelated mother-child pairs, though the difference was never significant. Persistent microchimeric T cell clones were not detected, at a sensitivity of 95 to 100 clones per million clonotypes. To look for features that set related mother-child pairs apart from unrelated individuals, the researchers ran deep NGS to compare the TCR beta repertoires of mothers and children. The mean age was 40 +/- 4 years for the mothers and around 11 +/- 4 years for the children. After adapter ligation with NEBNext reagents, the libraries were sequenced on Illumina HiSeq 2000 with 100+100 nt paired-end reads. To prevent cross-contamination, the mother and child libraries were prepared one month apart and sequenced in separate runs. Each donor had between about 450,000 and 2,100,000 distinct TCR beta clonotypes identified. Naive TCR beta clonotypes were estimated from low-frequency clonotypes matched to each donor's FACS-determined naive share, without sorting.

This sequence uses TRBV29-1 and TRBJ1-2; TRBD1 is a weak D gene call, 6 bases matching. The sequence was obtained from a girl aged 2 to 9 in good health. Sequences were obtained from blood. CDR3 sequence: CSVVSGDGYTF. Here is the DNA: TGCAGTGTTGTTTCAGGGGATGGCTACACCTTC.